The present TCR beta chain was sequenced within a study of PD-L1 blockade in urothelial cancer. Study-wide context: Blood yielded a median of 141,255 T cells per sample.

Each PCR had synthetic TCR analog templates added to it as a spike-in. Assay used: immunoSEQ multiplex PCR; TCRdb lists only in-frame clones, some missing. The sample lists 24,000 or so clones, roughly 85% occurring once. Here the sequenced sample was PBMCs, taken around atezolizumab (anti-PD-L1) treatment. The TCR comes from a man aged 50 to 59 with urothelial cancer.

The CDR3 spells CASSVGSWNEQFF. The CDR3 bases are TGTGCCAGCAGCGTAGGCAGTTGGAATGAGCAGTTCTTC. This chain joins TRBV9 and TRBJ2-1, with D hard to call. The CDR3 covers 13 residues. The V gene's germline CDR1 is SGDLS and CDR2 YYNGEE. V was clipped by 0 bases and J by 7 bases, with 8 bases between them.